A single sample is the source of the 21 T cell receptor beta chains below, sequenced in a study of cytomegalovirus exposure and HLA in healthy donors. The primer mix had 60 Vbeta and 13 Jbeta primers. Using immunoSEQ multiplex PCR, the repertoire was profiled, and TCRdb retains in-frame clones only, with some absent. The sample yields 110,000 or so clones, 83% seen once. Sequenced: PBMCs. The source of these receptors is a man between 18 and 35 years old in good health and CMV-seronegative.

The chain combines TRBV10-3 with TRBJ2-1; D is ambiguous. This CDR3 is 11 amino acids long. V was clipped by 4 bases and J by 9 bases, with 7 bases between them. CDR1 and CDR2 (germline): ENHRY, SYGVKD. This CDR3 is CAISGPSEQFF. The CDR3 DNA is TGTGCCATCAGTGGTCCGAGTGAGCAGTTCTTC.

This CDR3 reads CARSGVGETQYF. CDR3 DNA sequence: TGTGCCAGGTCAGGCGTCGGAGAGACCCAGTACTTC. The V gene is TRBV19, the J gene TRBJ2-5, with no clear D. V gave up 9 bases and J gave up 4 bases, with 12 bases separating them. The CDR3 covers 12 residues. CDR1 LNHDA and CDR2 SQIVND come from the germline V gene (reference sequence).

This CDR3 reads CASSLSGSQETQYF. The CDR3 DNA is TGTGCCAGCAGCTTGAGCGGGTCCCAAGAGACCCAGTACTTC. This chain connects TRBV11-2 to TRBJ2-5; perhaps TRBD2 as D (6 bases). There are 14 residues in the CDR3. V lost 3 bases, J lost 1 base, and 9 bases lay in between. Germline CDR1 reads SGHAT; CDR2 reads FQNNGV.

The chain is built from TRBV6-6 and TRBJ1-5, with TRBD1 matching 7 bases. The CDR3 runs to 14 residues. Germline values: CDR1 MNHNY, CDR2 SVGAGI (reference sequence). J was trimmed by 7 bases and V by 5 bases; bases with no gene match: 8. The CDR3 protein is CASSLTKQGQPQHF. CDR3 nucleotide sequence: TGTGCCAGCAGTCTAACCAAACAGGGGCAGCCCCAGCATTTT.

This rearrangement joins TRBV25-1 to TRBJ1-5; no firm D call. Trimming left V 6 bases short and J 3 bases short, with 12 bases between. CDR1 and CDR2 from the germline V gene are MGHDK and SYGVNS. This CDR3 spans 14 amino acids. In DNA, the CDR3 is TGTGCCAGCAGACCCATGGGCTCCAATCAGCCCCAGCATTTT. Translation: CASRPMGSNQPQHF.

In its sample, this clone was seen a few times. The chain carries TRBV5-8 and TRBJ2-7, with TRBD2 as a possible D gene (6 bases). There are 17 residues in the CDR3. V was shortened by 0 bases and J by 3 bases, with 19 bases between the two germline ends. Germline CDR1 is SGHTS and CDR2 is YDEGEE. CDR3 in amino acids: CASSLGTPASADYEQYF. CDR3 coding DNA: TGTGCCAGCAGCTTGGGGACGCCGGCTAGCGCCGACTACGAGCAGTACTTC.

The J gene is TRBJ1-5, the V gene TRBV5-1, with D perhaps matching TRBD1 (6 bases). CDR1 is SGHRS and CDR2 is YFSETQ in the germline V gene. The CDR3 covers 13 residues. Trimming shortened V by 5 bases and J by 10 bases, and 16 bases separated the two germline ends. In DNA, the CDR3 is TGCGCCAGCAGTGTGACAGGCGCCGAACCCCAGCATTTT. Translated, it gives CASSVTGAEPQHF.

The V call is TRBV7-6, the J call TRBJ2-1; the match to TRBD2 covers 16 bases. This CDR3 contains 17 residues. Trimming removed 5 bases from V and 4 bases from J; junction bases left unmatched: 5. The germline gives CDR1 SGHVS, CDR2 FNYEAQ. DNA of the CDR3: TGTGCCAGCAGCCTCGGGACTAGCGGGAGGGGGTACAATGAGCAGTTCTTC. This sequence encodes CASSLGTSGRGYNEQFF.

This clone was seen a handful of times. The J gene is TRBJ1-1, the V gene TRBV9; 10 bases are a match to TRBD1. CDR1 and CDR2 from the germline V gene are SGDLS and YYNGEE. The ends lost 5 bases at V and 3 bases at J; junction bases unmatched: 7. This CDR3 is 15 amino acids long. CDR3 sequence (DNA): TGTGCCAGCAGGTCCGGGACAGGGGTGGACACTGAAGCTTTCTTT. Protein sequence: CASRSGTGVDTEAFF.

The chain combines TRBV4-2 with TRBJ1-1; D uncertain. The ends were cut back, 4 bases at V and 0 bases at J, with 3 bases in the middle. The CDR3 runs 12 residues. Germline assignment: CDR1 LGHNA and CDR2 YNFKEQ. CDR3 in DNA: TGTGCCAGCAGCCTCATGAACACTGAAGCTTTCTTT. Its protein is CASSLMNTEAFF.

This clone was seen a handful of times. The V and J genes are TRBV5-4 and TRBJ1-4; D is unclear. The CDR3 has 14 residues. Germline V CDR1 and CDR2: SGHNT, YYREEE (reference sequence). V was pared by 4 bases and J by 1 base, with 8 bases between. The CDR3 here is CASSLRETNEKLFF. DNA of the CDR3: TGTGCCAGCAGCCTCCGGGAAACTAATGAAAAACTGTTTTTT.

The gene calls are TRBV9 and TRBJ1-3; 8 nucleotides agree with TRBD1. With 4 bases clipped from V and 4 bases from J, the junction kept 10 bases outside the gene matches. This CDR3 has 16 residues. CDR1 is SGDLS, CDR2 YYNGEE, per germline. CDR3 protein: CASSPQTGAMGNTIYF. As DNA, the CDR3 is TGTGCCAGCAGCCCGCAGACAGGGGCGATGGGAAACACCATATATTTT.

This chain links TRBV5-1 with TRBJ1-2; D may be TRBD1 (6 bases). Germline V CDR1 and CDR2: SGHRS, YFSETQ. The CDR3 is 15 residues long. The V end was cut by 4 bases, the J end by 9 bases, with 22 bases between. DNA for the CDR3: TGCGCCAGCAGCCCCTCGGGGGGCGAGGGATATCGCTACACCTTC. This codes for CASSPSGGEGYRYTF.

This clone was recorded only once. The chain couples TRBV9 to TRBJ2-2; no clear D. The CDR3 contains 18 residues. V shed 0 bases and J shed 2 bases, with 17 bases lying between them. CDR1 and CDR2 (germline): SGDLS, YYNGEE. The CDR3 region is CASSVDGFPSTNTGELFF. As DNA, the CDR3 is TGTGCCAGCAGCGTAGACGGTTTCCCCTCTACTAACACCGGGGAGCTGTTTTTT.

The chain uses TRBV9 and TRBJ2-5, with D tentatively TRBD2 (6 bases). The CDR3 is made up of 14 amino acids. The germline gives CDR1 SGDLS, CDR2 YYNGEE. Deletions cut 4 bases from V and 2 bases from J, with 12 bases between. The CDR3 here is CASSNFSGQETQYF. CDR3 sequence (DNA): TGTGCCAGCAGCAATTTTAGCGGTCAAGAGACCCAGTACTTC.

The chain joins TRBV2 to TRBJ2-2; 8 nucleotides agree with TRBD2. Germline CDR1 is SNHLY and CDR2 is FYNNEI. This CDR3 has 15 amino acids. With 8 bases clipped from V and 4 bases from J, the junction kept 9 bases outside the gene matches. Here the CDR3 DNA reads TGTGCCAGCCGGGGGGGGGAGAGGAGCACCGGGGAGCTGTTTTTT. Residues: CASRGGERSTGELFF.

This CDR3 is CASIGGVQETQYF. The CDR3, as DNA: TGCGCCAGCATTGGGGGCGTCCAAGAGACCCAGTACTTC. The genes are TRBV10-2 and TRBJ2-5, with a possible D match to TRBD1 (6 bases). Trimming pared 7 bases from V and 1 base from J, leaving 10 bases between. In germline, CDR1 is WSHSY, CDR2 SAAADI. This CDR3 is built from 13 residues.

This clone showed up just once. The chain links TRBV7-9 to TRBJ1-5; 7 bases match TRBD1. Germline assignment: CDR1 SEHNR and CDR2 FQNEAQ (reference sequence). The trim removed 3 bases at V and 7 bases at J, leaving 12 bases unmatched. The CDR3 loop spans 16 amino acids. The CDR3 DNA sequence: TGTGCCAGCAGCTTGTACATGACAGGGTCCAGACAGCCCCAGCATTTT. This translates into CASSLYMTGSRQPQHF.

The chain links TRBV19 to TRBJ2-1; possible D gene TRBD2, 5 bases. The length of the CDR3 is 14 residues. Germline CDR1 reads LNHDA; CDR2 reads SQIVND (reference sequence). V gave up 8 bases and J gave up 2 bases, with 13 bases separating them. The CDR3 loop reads CASSPARAYNEQFF. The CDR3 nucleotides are TGTGCCAGTTCTCCGGCGAGGGCCTACAATGAGCAGTTCTTC.

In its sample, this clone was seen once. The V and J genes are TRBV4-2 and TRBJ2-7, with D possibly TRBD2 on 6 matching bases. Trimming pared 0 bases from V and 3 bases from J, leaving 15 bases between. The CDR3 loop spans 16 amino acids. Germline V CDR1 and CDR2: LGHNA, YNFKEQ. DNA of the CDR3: TGTGCCAGCAGCCAAGAATGGGGGGAGGCCTACTACGAGCAGTACTTC. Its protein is CASSQEWGEAYYEQYF.

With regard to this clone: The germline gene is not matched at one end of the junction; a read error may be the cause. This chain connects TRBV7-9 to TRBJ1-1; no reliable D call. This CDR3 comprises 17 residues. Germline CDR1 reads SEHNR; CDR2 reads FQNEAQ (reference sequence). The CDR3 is CSSSLDPGSIRKAEAFF. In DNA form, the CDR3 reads TGTTCCAGCAGCTTAGATCCGGGATCGATCAGGAAGGCTGAAGCTTTCTTT.